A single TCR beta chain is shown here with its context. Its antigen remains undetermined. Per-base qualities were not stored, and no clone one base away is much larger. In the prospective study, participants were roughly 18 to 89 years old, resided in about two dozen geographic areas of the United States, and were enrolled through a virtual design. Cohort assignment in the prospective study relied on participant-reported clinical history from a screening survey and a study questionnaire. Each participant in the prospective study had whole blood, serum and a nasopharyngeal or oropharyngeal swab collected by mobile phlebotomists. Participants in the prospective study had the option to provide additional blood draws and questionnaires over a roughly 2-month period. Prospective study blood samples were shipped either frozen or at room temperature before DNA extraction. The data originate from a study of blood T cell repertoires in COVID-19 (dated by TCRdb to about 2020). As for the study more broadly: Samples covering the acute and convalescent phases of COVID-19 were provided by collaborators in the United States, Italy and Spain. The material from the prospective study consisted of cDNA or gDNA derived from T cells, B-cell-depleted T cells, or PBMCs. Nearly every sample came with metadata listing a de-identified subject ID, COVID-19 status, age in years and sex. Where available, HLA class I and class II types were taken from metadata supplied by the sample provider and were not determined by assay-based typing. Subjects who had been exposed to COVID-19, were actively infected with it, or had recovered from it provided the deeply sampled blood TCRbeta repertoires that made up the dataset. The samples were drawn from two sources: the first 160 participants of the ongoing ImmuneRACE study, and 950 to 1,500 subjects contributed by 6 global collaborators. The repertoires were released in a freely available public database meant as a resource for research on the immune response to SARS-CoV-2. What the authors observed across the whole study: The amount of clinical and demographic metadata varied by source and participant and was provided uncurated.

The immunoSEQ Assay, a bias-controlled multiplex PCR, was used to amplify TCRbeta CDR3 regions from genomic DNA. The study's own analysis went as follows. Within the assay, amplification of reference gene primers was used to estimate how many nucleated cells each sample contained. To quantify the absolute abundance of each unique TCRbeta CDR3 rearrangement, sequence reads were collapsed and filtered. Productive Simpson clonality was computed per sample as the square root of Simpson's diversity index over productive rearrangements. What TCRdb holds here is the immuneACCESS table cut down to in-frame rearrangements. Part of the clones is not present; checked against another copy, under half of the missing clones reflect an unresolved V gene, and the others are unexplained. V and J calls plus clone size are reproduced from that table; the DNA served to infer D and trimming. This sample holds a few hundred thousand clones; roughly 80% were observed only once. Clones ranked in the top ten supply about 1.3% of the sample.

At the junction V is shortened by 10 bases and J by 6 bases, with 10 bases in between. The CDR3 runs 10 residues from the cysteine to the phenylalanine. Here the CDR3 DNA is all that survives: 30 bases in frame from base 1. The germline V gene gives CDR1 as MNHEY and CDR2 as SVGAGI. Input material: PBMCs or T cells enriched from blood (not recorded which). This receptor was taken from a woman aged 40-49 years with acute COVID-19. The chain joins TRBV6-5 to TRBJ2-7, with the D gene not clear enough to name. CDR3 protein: CATQSLEQYF. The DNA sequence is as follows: TGTGCCACCCAGTCCCTCGAGCAGTACTTC.